This entry features one T cell receptor (beta chain) sequence. No antigen is known for it. The data are from a study of CD8 T cells in Susac syndrome. Study findings and constraints: A relatively small number of individuals underwent TCR sequencing and HLA analysis. In Susac syndrome, CD4+ T cell repertoires lacked any clonal expansion.

The V gene lost 0 bases and the J gene lost 5 bases, with 10 bases spanning the gap. Germline V lookup: CDR1 LGHNA, CDR2 YNFKEQ. This CDR3 is 14 amino acids long. Reverse transcription used roughly 0.5 to 1 ug RNA and random hexamers. Amplification of TCR beta CDR3 spanned 54 Vbeta and 13 Jbeta via immunoSEQ multiplex PCR. TCRdb called the immunoSEQ multiplex PCR reads again in MiXCR, with one record for every CDR3 protein. The sample consists of approximately 190,000 distinct CDR3 sequences, approximately 94% of them appearing once. The chain has TRBV4-2 and TRBJ2-5; D could derive from TRBD1 or TRBD2 (5 bases each). This receptor was taken from a human donor with Susac syndrome. Sequencing input: CD4+ T cells from PBMCs. The CDR3 DNA follows: TGTGCCAGCAGCCAAGATGAGGGGACGGAGACCCAGTACTTC. It yields the protein CASSQDEGTETQYF.